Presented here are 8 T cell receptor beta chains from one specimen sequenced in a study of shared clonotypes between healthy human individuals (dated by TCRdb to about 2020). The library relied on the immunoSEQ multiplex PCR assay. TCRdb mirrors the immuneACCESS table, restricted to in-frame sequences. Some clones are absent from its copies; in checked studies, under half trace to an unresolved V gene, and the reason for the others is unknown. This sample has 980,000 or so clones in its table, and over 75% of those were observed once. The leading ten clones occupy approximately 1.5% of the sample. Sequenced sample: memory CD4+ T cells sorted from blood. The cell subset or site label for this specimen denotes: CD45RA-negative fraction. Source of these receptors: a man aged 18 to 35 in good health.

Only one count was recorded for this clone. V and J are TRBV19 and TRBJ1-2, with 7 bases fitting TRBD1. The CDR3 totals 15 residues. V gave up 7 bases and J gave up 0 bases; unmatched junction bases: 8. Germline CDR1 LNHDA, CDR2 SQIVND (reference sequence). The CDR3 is CASTSSGTANYGYTF. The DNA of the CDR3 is TGTGCCAGTACTTCCTCCGGGACAGCTAACTATGGCTACACCTTC.

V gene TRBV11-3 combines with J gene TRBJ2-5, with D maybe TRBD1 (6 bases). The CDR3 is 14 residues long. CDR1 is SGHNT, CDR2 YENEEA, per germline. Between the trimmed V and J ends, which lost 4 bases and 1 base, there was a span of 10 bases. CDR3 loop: CASSSRGSQETQYF. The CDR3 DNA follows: TGTGCCAGCAGCTCCAGGGGCAGCCAAGAGACCCAGTACTTC.

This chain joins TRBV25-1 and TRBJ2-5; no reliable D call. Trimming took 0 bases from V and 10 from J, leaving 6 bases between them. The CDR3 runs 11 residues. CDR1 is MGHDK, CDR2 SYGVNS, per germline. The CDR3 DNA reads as TGTGCCAGCAGTGAATACACCGGCCAGTACTTC. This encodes CASSEYTGQYF.

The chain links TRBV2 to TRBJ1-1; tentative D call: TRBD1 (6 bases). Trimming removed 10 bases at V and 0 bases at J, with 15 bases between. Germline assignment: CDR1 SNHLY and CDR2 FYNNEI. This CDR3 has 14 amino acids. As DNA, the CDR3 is TGTGCCACCGACGGACAGTTATTGAACACTGAAGCTTTCTTT. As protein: CATDGQLLNTEAFF.

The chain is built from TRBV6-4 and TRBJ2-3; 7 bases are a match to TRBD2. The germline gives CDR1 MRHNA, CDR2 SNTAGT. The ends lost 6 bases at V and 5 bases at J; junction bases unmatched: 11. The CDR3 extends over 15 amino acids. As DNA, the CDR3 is TGTGCCAGCAGACTTAGCGGGCACTTCCTAGATACGCAGTATTTT. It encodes CASRLSGHFLDTQYF.

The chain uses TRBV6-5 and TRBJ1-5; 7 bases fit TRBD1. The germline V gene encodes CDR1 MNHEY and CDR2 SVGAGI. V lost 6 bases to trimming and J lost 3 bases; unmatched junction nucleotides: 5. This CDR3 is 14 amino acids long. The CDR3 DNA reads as TGTGCCAGCAGCCTCGGGACAGCCAATCAGCCCCAGCATTTT. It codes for CASSLGTANQPQHF.

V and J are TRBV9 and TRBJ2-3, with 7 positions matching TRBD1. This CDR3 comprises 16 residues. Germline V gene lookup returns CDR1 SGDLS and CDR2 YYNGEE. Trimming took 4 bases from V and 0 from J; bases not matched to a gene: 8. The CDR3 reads CASSKTGALSTDTQYF. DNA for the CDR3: TGTGCCAGCAGCAAAACAGGGGCCCTTAGCACAGATACGCAGTATTTT. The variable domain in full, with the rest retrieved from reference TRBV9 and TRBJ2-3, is DSGVTQTPKHLITATGQRVTLRCSPRSGDLSVYWYQQSLDQGLQFLIQYYNGEERAKGNILERFSAQQFPDLHSELNLSSLELGDSALYFCASSKTGALSTDTQYFGPGTRLTVL.

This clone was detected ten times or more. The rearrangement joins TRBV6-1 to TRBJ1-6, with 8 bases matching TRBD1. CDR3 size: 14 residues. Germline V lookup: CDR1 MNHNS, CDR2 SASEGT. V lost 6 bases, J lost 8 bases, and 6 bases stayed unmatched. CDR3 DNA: TGTGCCAGCAGCGATAGACAGGGGTATTCACCCCTCCACTTT. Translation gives CASSDRQGYSPLHF.